This TCR beta chain was observed in a study of T cell changes during pregnancy in multiple sclerosis. The V segment lost 3 bases and the J segment 7 bases; nucleotides outside the gene matches: 6. The CDR3 has 14 amino acids. CDR1 and CDR2 (germline): SGHRS, YFSETQ. Libraries were prepared by immunoSEQ multiplex PCR; TCRdb keeps only in-frame clonotypes and omits some of them. Of roughly 70,000 clones detected, around nine tenths appear once; the ten largest clones hold around 3%. The sample in question was peripheral blood, obtained before pregnancy. The chain couples TRBV5-1 to TRBJ2-1, with 8 bases aligning to TRBD1. This clonotype was sampled from a female donor with multiple sclerosis, enrolled in a pregnancy study. This CDR3 is CASSYDRGENEQFF. CDR3 DNA: TGCGCCAGCAGCTACGACAGGGGAGAAAATGAGCAGTTCTTC.